A single sample gave rise to the 9 T cell receptor beta chains below, sequenced in a study of cytomegalovirus exposure and HLA in healthy donors. Researchers ran the PCR with 60 Vbeta and 13 Jbeta primers. The assay was immunoSEQ multiplex PCR, and TCRdb's table has in-frame clones only and misses some. The table lists about 130,000 clones, 55% to 75% of them singletons. Sequencing input: PBMCs. These receptors were collected from a man aged 30 to 39 in good health and CMV-seronegative.

The genes are TRBV19 and TRBJ1-2; D is unclear. V lost 3 bases, J lost 3 bases, and 14 bases lay in between. The CDR3 runs to 15 residues. The germline CDR1 and CDR2 sequences are LNHDA and SQIVND (reference sequence). CDR3 bases: TGTGCCAGTAGTATGTCACACCTGAAAGACTATGGCTACACCTTC. This gives the protein CASSMSHLKDYGYTF.

This sequence joins TRBV19 and TRBJ1-4; possible D gene TRBD1, 5 bases. The germline CDR1 and CDR2 sequences are LNHDA and SQIVND (reference sequence). The ends were cut back, 5 bases at V and 5 bases at J, with 18 bases in the middle. CDR3 length: 16 residues. The CDR3 DNA reads TGTGCCAGTAGTCCGGCGACAGCTCCCCTCAATGAAAAACTGTTTTTT. Translation: CASSPATAPLNEKLFF.

This clone showed up just once. The chain combines TRBV30 with TRBJ2-7; TRBD1 aligns across 8 bases. The CDR3 spans 16 residues. Trimming removed 0 bases from V and 5 bases from J; junction bases left unmatched: 12. Germline V gene data show CDR1 as GTSNPN and CDR2 as SVGIG (reference sequence). For the CDR3, the DNA is TGTGCCTGGAGTGTCCGGATCGGGCAGGGGGCGAACGAGCAGTACTTC. Translation: CAWSVRIGQGANEQYF. The variable domain in full, completed from reference TRBV30 and TRBJ2-7, reads SQTIHQWPATLVQPVGSPLSLECTVEGTSNPNLYWYRQAAGRGLQLLFYSVGIGQISSEVPQNLSASRPQDRQFILSSKKLLLSDSGFYLCAWSVRIGQGANEQYFGPGTRLTVT.

The chain links TRBV4-2 to TRBJ2-3; 12 positions agree with TRBD2. The CDR3 is 17 residues long. The J segment lost 5 bases and the V segment lost 4 bases, leaving 10 bases of the junction unmatched. Germline values: CDR1 LGHNA, CDR2 YNFKEQ. This CDR3 reads CASSRDWTSGEGDTQYF. The CDR3 DNA follows: TGTGCCAGCAGCCGCGATTGGACTAGCGGGGAGGGAGATACGCAGTATTTT.

This clone was detected a few times. At one of its ends the junction is not consistent with the germline gene, which may arise from a read error. CDR3 amino acids: CASSRDRSSGANVLTF. The CDR3 DNA sequence: TGCGCCAGCAGCCGGGACAGGAGCTCTGGGGCCAACGTCCTGACTTTC. V is TRBV5-5 and J is TRBJ2-6, with 8 positions matching TRBD1. There are 16 residues in the CDR3. CDR1 and CDR2 from the germline V gene are SGHKS and YYEKEE (reference sequence).

The gene calls are TRBV5-1 and TRBJ2-3; D not resolved. CDR1 and CDR2 from the germline V gene are SGHRS and YFSETQ. This CDR3 has 18 amino acids. V was pared by 7 bases and J by 0 bases, with 24 bases between. The CDR3 loop reads CASEGGGDFYLSTDTQYF. The CDR3 DNA reads as TGCGCCAGCGAAGGCGGCGGTGATTTTTACCTTAGCACAGATACGCAGTATTTT.

The J gene is TRBJ2-1, the V gene TRBV10-3, with 9 positions matching TRBD2. J lost 11 bases, V lost 0 bases, and 8 bases had no gene match. CDR3 length: 15 amino acids. Germline lookup yields CDR1 ENHRY and CDR2 SYGVKD. CDR3 DNA: TGTGCCATCAGTGAGTCGGCGACTAGCGGTGTCAAGCAGTTCTTC. This encodes CAISESATSGVKQFF.

This rearrangement joins TRBV14 to TRBJ2-5; 9 bases line up with TRBD1. The CDR3 consists of 14 residues. V gave up 5 bases and J gave up 3 bases; unmatched junction bases: 4. Germline CDR1 is SGHDN and CDR2 is FVKESK. CDR3 in DNA: TGTGCCAGCAGCGGTAGACAGGGGGAAGAGACCCAGTACTTC. Encoded protein: CASSGRQGEETQYF.

The rearrangement uses TRBV19 and TRBJ2-7; 8 bases fit TRBD1. Germline V gene lookup returns CDR1 LNHDA and CDR2 SQIVND (reference sequence). The V gene end was trimmed by 4 bases and the J gene end by 5 bases; junction bases not matched to a gene: 7. The CDR3 consists of 14 residues. CDR3 amino acids: CASSRTGKSHEQYF. CDR3 DNA: TGTGCCAGTAGTAGGACAGGGAAGTCGCACGAGCAGTACTTC. Complete variable domain (other parts from reference TRBV19 and TRBJ2-7): DGGITQSPKYLFRKEGQNVTLSCEQNLNHDAMYWYRQDPGQGLRLIYYSQIVNDFQKGDIAEGYSVSREKKESFPLTVTSAQKNPTAFYLCASSRTGKSHEQYFGPGTRLTVT.